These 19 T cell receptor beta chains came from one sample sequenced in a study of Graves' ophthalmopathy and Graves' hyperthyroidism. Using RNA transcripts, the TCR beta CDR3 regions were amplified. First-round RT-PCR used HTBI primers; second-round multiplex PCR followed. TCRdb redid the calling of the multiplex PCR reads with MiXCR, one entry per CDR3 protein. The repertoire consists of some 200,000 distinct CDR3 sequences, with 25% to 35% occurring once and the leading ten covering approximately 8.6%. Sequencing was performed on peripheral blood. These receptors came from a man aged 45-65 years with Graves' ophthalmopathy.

This CDR3 is CASSVVPGTEAFF. Written as DNA, the CDR3 is TGTGCCAGCAGCGTAGTTCCTGGAACTGAAGCTTTCTTT. The V gene is TRBV9, the J gene TRBJ1-1; no clear D. The CDR3 contains 13 residues. Germline assignment: CDR1 SGDLS and CDR2 YYNGEE. The V end was cut by 0 bases, the J end by 5 bases, with 8 bases between.

Here the CDR3 DNA reads TGTGCCAGCAGCTTACAGGCGGGAGAGACCCAGTACTTC. This sequence encodes CASSLQAGETQYF. V is TRBV11-2 and J is TRBJ2-5, with TRBD2 as a possible D gene (5 bases). CDR3 size: 13 residues. Trimming took off 2 bases at V and 4 bases at J, with 8 bases between the two ends. Germline values: CDR1 SGHAT, CDR2 FQNNGV.

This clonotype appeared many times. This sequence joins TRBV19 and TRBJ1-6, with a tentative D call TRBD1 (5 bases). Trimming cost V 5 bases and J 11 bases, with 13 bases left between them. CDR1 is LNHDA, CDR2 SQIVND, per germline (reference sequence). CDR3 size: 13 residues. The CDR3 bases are TGTGCCAGTAGTCCGACAGCGGGGGCACCCCTCCACTTT. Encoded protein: CASSPTAGAPLHF. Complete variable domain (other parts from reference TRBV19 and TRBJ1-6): DGGITQSPKYLFRKEGQNVTLSCEQNLNHDAMYWYRQDPGQGLRLIYYSQIVNDFQKGDIAEGYSVSREKKESFPLTVTSAQKNPTAFYLCASSPTAGAPLHFGNGTRLTVT.

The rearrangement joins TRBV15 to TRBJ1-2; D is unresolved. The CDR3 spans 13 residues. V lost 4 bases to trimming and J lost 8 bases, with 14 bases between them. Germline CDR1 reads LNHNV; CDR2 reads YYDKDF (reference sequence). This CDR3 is CATSMTGLMGYTF. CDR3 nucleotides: TGTGCCACCAGCATGACGGGTCTTATGGGCTACACCTTC.

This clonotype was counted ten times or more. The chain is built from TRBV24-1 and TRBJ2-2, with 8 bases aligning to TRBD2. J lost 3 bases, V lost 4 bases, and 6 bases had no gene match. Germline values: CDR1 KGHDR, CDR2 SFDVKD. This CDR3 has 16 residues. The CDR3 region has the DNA TGTGCCACCAGTGACAGGACTAGCTTAGACACCGGGGAGCTGTTTTTT. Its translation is CATSDRTSLDTGELFF.

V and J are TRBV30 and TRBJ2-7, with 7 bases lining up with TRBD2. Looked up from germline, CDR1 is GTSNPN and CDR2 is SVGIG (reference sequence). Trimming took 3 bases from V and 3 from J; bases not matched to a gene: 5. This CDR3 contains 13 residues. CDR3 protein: CAWRGGRVYEQYF. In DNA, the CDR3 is TGTGCCTGGAGGGGGGGGAGGGTCTACGAGCAGTACTTC.

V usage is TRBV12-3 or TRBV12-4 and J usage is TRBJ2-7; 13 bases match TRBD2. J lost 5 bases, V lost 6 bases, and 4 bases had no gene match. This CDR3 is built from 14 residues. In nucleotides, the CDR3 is TGTGCCAGCAGCAGACTAGCGGGGGGCCACGAGCAGTACTTC. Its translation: CASSRLAGGHEQYF.

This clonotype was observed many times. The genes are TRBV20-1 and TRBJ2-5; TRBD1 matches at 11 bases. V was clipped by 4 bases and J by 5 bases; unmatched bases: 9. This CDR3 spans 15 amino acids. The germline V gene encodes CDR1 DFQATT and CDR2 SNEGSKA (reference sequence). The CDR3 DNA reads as TGCAGTGCTACAACCCCGGACAGGGGGCCGGAGACCCAGTACTTC. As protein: CSATTPDRGPETQYF.

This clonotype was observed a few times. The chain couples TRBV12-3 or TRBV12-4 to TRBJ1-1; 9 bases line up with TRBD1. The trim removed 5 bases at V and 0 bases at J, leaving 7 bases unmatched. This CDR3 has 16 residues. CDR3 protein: CASSKWDRVVNTEAFF. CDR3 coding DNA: TGTGCCAGCAGTAAGTGGGACAGGGTTGTGAACACTGAAGCTTTCTTT.

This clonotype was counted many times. CDR3 nucleotides: TGTGCCAGCAATGGACGGCGGGAAGCTTTCTTT. Encoded protein: CASNGRREAFF. The V and J genes are TRBV6-1 and TRBJ1-1; D uncertain. CDR1 MNHNS and CDR2 SASEGT come from the germline V gene. V lost 7 bases, J lost 8 bases, and 11 bases lay in between. This CDR3 is built from 11 residues.

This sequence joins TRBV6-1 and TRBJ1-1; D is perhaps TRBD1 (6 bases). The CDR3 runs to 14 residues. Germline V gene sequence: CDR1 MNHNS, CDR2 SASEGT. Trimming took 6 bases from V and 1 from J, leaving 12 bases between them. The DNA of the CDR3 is TGTGCCAGCAGACCCTACAGGGAGAACACTGAAGCTTTCTTT. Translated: CASRPYRENTEAFF.

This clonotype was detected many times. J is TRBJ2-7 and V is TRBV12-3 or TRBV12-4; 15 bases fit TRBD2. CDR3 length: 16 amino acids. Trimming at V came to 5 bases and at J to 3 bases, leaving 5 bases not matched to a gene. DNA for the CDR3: TGTGCCAGCAGTCCGGGACTAGCGGGAGGAAGCTACGAGCAGTACTTC. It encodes CASSPGLAGGSYEQYF.

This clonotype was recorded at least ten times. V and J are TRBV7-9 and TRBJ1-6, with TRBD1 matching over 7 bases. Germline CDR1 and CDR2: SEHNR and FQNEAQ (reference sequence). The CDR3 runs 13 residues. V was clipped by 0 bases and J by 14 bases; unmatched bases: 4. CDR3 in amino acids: CASSLARQGALHF. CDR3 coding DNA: TGTGCCAGCAGCTTAGCGCGGCAGGGGGCCCTCCACTTT.

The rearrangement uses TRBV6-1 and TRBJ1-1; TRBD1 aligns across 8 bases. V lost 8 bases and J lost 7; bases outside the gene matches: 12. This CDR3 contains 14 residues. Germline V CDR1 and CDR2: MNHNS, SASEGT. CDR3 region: CASVQQGASNEAFF. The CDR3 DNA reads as TGTGCCAGCGTGCAGCAGGGGGCATCGAATGAAGCTTTCTTT.

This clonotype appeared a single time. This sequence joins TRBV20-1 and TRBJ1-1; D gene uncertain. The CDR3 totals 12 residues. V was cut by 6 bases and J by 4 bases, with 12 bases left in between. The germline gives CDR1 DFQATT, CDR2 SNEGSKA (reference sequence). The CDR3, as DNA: TGCAGTGCCACAGACAAGGGCACTGAAGCTTTCTTT. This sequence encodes CSATDKGTEAFF.

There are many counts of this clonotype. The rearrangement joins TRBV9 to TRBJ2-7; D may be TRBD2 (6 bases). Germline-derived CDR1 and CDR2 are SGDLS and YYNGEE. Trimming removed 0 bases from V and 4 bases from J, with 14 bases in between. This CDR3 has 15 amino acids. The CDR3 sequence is CASSVGDLPSYEQYF. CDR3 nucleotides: TGTGCCAGCAGCGTAGGGGACTTGCCGTCTTACGAGCAGTACTTC.

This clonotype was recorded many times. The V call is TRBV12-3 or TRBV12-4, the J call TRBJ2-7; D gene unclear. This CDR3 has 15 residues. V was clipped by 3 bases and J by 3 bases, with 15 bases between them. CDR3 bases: TGTGCCAGCAGTTTGTTGGGTGGGGATGTCTACGAGCAGTACTTC. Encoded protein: CASSLLGGDVYEQYF.

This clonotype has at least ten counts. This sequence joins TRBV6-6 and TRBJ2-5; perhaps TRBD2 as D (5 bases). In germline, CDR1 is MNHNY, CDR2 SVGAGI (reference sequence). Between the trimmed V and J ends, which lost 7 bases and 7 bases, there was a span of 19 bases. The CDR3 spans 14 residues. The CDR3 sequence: CASTAGPKEVTQYF. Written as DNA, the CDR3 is TGTGCCAGCACCGCGGGCCCAAAGGAGGTGACCCAGTACTTC.

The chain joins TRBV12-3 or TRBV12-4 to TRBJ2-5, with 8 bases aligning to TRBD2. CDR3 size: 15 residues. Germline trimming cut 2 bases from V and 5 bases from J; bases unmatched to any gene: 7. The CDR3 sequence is CASSLSGSEEETQYF. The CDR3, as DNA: TGTGCCAGCAGTTTAAGCGGGAGTGAGGAGGAGACCCAGTACTTC.